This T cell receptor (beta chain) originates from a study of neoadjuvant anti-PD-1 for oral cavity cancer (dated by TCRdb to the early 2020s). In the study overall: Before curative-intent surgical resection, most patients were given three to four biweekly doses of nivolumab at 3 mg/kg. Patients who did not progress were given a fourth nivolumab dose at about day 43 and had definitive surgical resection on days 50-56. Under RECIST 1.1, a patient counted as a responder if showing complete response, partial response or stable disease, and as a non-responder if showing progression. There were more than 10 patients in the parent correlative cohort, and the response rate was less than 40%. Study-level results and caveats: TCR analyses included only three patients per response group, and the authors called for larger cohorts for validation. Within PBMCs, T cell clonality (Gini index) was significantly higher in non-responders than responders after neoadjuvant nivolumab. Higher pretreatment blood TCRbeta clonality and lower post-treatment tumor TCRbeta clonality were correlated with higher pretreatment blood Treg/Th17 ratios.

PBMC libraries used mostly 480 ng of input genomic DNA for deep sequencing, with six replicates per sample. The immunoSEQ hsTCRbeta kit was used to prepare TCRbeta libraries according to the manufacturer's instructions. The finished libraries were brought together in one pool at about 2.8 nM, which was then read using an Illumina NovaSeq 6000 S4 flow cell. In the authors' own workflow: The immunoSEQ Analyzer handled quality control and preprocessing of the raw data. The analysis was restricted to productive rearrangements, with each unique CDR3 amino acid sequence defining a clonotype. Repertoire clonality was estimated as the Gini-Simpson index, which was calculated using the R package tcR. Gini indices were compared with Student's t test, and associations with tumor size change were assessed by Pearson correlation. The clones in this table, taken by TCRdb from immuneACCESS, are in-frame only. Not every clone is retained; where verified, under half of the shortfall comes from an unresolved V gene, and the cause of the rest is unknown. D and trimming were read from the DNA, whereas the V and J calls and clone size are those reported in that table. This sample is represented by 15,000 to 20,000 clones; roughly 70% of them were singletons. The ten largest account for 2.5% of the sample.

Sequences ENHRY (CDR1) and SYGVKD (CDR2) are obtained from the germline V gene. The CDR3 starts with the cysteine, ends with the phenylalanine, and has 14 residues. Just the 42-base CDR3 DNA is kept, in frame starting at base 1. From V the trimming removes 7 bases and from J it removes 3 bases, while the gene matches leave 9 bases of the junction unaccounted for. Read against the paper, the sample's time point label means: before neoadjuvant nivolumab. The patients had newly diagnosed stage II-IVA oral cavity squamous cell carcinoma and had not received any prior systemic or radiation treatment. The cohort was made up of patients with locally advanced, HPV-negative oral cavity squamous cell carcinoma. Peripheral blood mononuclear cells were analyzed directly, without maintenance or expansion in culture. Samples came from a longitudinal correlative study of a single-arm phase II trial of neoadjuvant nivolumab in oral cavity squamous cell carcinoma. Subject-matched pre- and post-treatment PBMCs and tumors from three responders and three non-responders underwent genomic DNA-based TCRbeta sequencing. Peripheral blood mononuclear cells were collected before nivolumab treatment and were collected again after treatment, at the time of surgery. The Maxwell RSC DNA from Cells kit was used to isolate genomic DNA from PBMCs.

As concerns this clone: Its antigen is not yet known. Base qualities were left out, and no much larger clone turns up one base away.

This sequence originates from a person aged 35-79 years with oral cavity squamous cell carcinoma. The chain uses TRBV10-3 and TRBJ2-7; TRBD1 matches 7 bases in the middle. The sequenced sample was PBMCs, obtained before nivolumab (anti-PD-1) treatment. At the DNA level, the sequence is TGTGCCATCAAAGCCGGGACAGAGGACTACGAGCAGTACTTC. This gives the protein CAIKAGTEDYEQYF.